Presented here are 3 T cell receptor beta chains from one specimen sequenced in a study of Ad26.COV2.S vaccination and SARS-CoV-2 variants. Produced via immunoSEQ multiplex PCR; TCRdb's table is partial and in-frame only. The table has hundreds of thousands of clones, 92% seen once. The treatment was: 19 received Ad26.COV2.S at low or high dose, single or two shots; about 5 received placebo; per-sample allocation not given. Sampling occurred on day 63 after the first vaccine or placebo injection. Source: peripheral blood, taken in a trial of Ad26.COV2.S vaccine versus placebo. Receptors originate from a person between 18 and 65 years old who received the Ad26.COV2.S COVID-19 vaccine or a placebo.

CDR3 bases: TGTGCCAGCAGGACCTGGGACGGCGAAAAACTGTTTTTT. It translates to CASRTWDGEKLFF. The rearrangement links TRBV5-6 to TRBJ1-4, with D perhaps TRBD1 (5 bases). This CDR3 region has 13 residues. The V end lost 5 bases, the J end lost 8 bases, and 13 bases lay between the germline ends. Germline CDR1 reads SGHDT; CDR2 reads YYEEEE. The full variable domain, rest sourced from reference TRBV5-6 and TRBJ1-4, is DAGVTQSPTHLIKTRGQQVTLRCSPKSGHDTVSWYQQALGQGPQFIFQYYEEEERQRGNFPDRFSGHQFPNYSSELNVNALLLGDSALYLCASRTWDGEKLFFGSGTQLSVL.

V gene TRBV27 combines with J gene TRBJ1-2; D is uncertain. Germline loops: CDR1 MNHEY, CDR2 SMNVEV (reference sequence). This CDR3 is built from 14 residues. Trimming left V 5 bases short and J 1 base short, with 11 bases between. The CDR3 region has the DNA TGTGCCAGCAGTCCCGACACTATTAACTATGGCTACACCTTC. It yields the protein CASSPDTINYGYTF.

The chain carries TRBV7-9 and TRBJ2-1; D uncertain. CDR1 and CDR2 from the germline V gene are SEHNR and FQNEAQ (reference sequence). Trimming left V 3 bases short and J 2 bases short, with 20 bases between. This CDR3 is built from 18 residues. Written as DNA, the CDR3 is TGTGCCAGCAGCTTTACCGCCCGTTCTCCCCCCACCTACAATGAGCAGTTCTTC. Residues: CASSFTARSPPTYNEQFF. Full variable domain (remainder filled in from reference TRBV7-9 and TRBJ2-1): DTGVSQNPRHKITKRGQNVTFRCDPISEHNRLYWYRQTLGQGPEFLTYFQNEAQLEKSRLLSDRFSAERPKGSFSTLEIQRTEQGDSAMYLCASSFTARSPPTYNEQFFGPGTRLTVL.